These 3 T cell receptor beta chains share one sample of origin, sequenced in a study of identical twins. Each CDR3 protein is one row after TCRdb ran MiXCR on the 5' RACE reads. The sample contains about 720,000 distinct CDR3 sequences, roughly 18% of which appear only once. The sample was also linked to a second study, of T cells expressing NK-cell markers.

Material for sequencing was PBMCs. These receptors all stem from a woman aged 18 to 35 in good health.

The chain couples TRBV4-3 to TRBJ2-3, with D possibly matching TRBD1 (8 bases). V shed 4 bases and J shed 3 bases, with 14 bases lying between them. CDR1 LGHNA and CDR2 YSLEER come from the germline V gene. The CDR3 sequence is 15 residues long. The CDR3 sequence: CASSPSQGGTDTQYF. The CDR3 region has the DNA TGCGCCAGCAGCCCATCACAGGGGGGGACAGATACGCAGTATTTT.

The chain is built from TRBV21-1 and TRBJ2-2; the table's D call of TRBD1 was not tested on the DNA. TRBV21-1 is given as a pseudogene. The CDR3 is 13 residues long. The CDR3 is CASMGTDSGELFF. Here the CDR3 DNA reads TGTGCCAGCATGGGGACAGACTCCGGGGAGCTGTTTTTT.

This clonotype was seen a handful of times. The junction departs from the called germline gene at one end, perhaps through a read error. The gene calls are TRBV6-5 and TRBJ1-2; the D gene is possibly TRBD1 (5 bases). CDR1 is MNHEY, CDR2 SVGAGI, per germline. This CDR3 is 11 amino acids long. CDR3 sequence (DNA): TGTGCCAGCAGTTTAGCCGGGCCAGGGAAATTC. This codes for CASSLAGPGKF.